Here is one T cell receptor (beta chain) with its context. After removal of 6 bases from V and 3 bases from J, the junction contained 10 bases not matched to a gene. This CDR3 spans 15 amino acids. The germline V gene has CDR1 MNHEY and CDR2 SMNVEV (reference sequence). This entry belongs to a study of blood T cell repertoires in COVID-19. The method was immunoSEQ multiplex PCR; TCRdb's version includes in-frame clones alone and lacks a portion of them. The sample includes roughly 120,000 clones, about 70% of them seen just once. What was sequenced was peripheral blood. This chain links TRBV27 with TRBJ2-7; 8 bases match TRBD2. The sequence was collected from a man at least 80 years old with COVID-19, enrolled during active disease. CDR3 amino acids: CASSAGGGKGYEQYF. The CDR3 DNA sequence: TGTGCCAGCAGCGCAGGCGGGGGGAAGGGCTACGAGCAGTACTTC.